This TCR beta chain was found in a study of identical twins. Regarding the study as a whole: Out-of-frame alpha sequences common to twins exhibited an excess of low generation probability.

This clonotype was recorded at least ten times. Its antigen is as yet unknown. All donors comprised healthy Caucasians. V shed 6 bases and J 0 bases; nucleotides not matched to a gene: 6. The CDR3 is 14 residues long. Germline V gene lookup returns CDR1 SGHRS and CDR2 YFSETQ. Template switching, a step in the protocol, added a universal primer site, and cDNA carried unique molecular identifiers. TCRdb processed the 5' RACE reads anew with MiXCR; each CDR3 protein has one entry. The data contain hundreds of thousands of distinct CDR3 sequences, 9% to 15% of them singletons. These sequences were also reported in another study, on yellow fever vaccine responses in identical twins.

The rearrangement joins TRBV5-1 to TRBJ2-7; TRBD1 matches at 7 bases. The clonotype comes from a young woman in good health. Sequencing used PBMCs. DNA of the CDR3: TGCGCCAGCAAACCACAGGGGAGCTCCTACGAGCAGTACTTC. Amino acid sequence: CASKPQGSSYEQYF.